This TCR beta chain was found in a study of cytomegalovirus exposure and HLA in healthy donors (dated by TCRdb to 2016 to 2017). For the wider study: An earlier analysis of 587 of the donors reported about 280 Gb of sequence data and 95 million to 140 million unique TCR beta sequences obtained from roughly 170 million T cells. All discovery cohort repertoires had been generated on a single sequencing platform. Rather than using new phenotypic data, the later analysis identified candidate immune exposures from TCR beta sequences and from how often those sequences occurred across donors. Using immunosequencing, the study profiled T cell repertoires from around 670 subjects and related those repertoires to cytomegalovirus serostatus. Approximately 310 gigabases of sequencing data and roughly 90 million unique TCR sequences were included in an early release covering 500 to 750 HLA-typed donors. Along with the roughly 710-subject first cohort, a separate validation cohort of more than 90 different subjects was used. To study patterns of TCR occurrence, a later analysis re-analyzed previously published TCR beta repertoires from 650 to 750 donors and added high-resolution HLA genotyping. The study was designed to test whether signatures of past pathogen exposure could be identified by cataloging public T cell receptors. The number of typed donors differed by locus: about 620-640 for A, B, C, DRB1 and DQB1; 500 to 550 for DQA1; fewer than 610 for DPA1; and 400 to 480 for DPB1. An earlier analysis of 500 to 750 of the donors applied high-throughput TCR beta sequencing to assess whether each TCR beta V gene segment acted as functional or pseudogenic. HLA typing covered class I and class II loci at four-digit resolution. Because of strong linkage in the cohort, four or five DR-DQ haplotypes were treated as single units for association and clustering. Genome-wide SNP genotypes for about 65% of the 666 donors were used in a later genetic analysis, which treated that subset as a discovery cohort. Among the roughly 390 genotyped donors, approximately 81% belonged to the genetic ancestry cluster associated with self-reported Caucasian donors. The study combined high-throughput TCR immunosequencing, statistical association of individual TCRs with disease status, and machine learning to predict cytomegalovirus infection status. Among some 400 genotyped donors of the cohort, an average of roughly 230,000 unique TCR beta nucleotide sequences was sequenced per donor, of which roughly 17% were non-productive. Donor age, sex, ethnicity and CMV serostatus were compiled together with the repertoire data. Findings and caveats that apply to the study as a whole: Because the 87-base-pair reads could not distinguish some IMGT-functional V segments, including TRBV6-2 and TRBV6-3, those segments were excluded. In a later genetic analysis, a missense DCLRE1C variant was associated with V-gene and J-gene trimming of TCR beta chains, and the association was replicated in an independent cohort. In a later analysis, several top co-occurrence clusters were reported to appear linked to parvovirus B19, influenza, CMV and Epstein-Barr virus. The classifier was reported to diagnose cytomegalovirus status with high specificity and sensitivity in both the original cohort and the validation cohort. Specific HLA alleles were associated with 15,000 to 20,000 TCR beta sequences at a false discovery rate of 0.05 in a later analysis. In an earlier analysis of about 600 of the donors, most TCR beta V segments appeared in productive rearrangements about 87% or about 30% of the time, broadly matching IMGT annotations. Most TCR sequences were seen in very few donors, while some public TCRs were found in many individuals. The cohort was sequenced for TCR beta chains only, and without alpha or paired-chain data the features that could be detected were limited. Linkage disequilibrium might explain the correlated functional status among segregating V segments, but an unknown experimental factor could not be ruled out. A later genetic analysis reported fewer N-insertions in productive TCRs among donors in an Asian-associated ancestry cluster than the roughly 700-donor mean. According to a later analysis, TCR association rates differed among HLA loci, with DRB1 alleles showing the most associated TCRs and HLA-C alleles showing the fewest. Because some donors lacked HLA typing at each locus, the association tests relied only on the typed subset. A further reported finding was that TCR beta sequences accurately predicted the HLA-A and HLA-B alleles for most subjects in the first cohort. Because counts were too low, seventeen rarely observed V segments, including chromosome 9 orphons, were excluded from the earlier analysis of around 640 of the donors. In a later analysis, HLA-associated TCR beta chains were found to be more clonally expanded and to have lower generation probabilities than equally common non-associated chains. A later analysis found that most CMV-associated TCR beta chains appeared HLA-restricted, with HLA associations seemingly driven largely by CMV exposure. When HLA alleles, especially DR and DQ, strongly co-occurred, TCR associations were difficult to assign to individual alleles. Roughly uniform sequencing depth across donors was assumed in presence/absence analyses, although this assumption may not hold. The study listed 150 to 200 TCR beta chains as associated with cytomegalovirus. In vitro tests confirmed that a few of the cytomegalovirus-associated TCR beta chains recognize cytomegalovirus antigens. The sequencing pipeline was judged likely to have produced a cluster of highly shared sequence variants as a technical artifact. The only immune exposure information available for the cohort was CMV serostatus. According to the authors, the approach could potentially be generalized to other disease states and immunological phenotypes.

Counted from cysteine to phenylalanine, this CDR3 has 13 amino acids. Only the CDR3 portion is preserved as DNA: 39 bases, with reading frame beginning at the first base. The germline V gene sets CDR1 to SNHLY and CDR2 to FYNNEI. V is pruned by 6 bases and J by 9 bases, leaving 4 bases of the junction without a gene match. About this clone itself: No antigen is known for it. The sample holds no much larger clone one base away, and base qualities are not on file.

Libraries came from the immunoSEQ multiplex PCR assay. For the multiplex PCR, a mixture combining 60 forward primers for TCR Vbeta segments and 13 reverse primers for TCR Jbeta segments was used. Amplification of the CDR3 region of rearranged TCR beta genes was performed with a multiplex PCR assay on genomic DNA. On the Illumina HiSeq System, the amplified TCR beta libraries were sequenced as 87-base-pair reads. The original pipeline was this. A later analysis tallied around 82 million unique TCR beta chains across the 660 or so repertoires, and approximately 12 million of those chains were shared by two or more donors. Raw reads were error-corrected and collapsed into unique sequences by a nearest-neighbor algorithm in which closely related sequences were merged to remove PCR and sequencing errors. CDR3 sequences were aligned to IMGT reference sequences to assign V, D and J gene segments. Each retained sequence needed at least a six-nucleotide match to both a V gene segment and a J gene segment. Rearrangements were classified as productive when the CDR3 lacked stop codons and remained in frame with V and J, and all other rearrangements were classified as non-productive. Following IMGT convention, CDR3 was defined as the stretch from the second conserved V-encoded cysteine up to the conserved J-encoded phenylalanine. The earlier analysis of about 640 of the donors excluded any sequence lacking an unambiguous match to a single V gene segment. In an earlier analysis of some 590 of the donors, a V segment was called functional when productive rearrangements were above 56.7%, and segregating when the standard deviation between donors exceeded 5%. To diagnose cytomegalovirus status from the catalog of TCR beta chain sequences, a statistical classification framework was built. In a later analysis, V and J genes were assigned by comparing TCR nucleotide sequences against IMGT/GENE-DB human TR gene sequences. In a later analysis, CDR3 sequences and most-parsimonious VDJ recombination scenarios were assigned using the TCRdist pipeline. In a later analysis, each TCR beta chain was defined by its CDR3 amino acid sequence together with its V-gene family, and reads lacking a unique V-gene family were excluded. A later analysis removed roughly 590 highly shared, low-generation-probability nucleotide sequences to deal with suspected cross-contamination and a sequencing artifact. A later analysis calculated a clonal expansion index for each public chain from normalized within-repertoire ranks of inferred template counts. Generation probabilities in a later analysis came from a VDJ recombination model fitted to out-of-frame rearrangements, and those results were checked against IGoR. A later analysis scored TCR-TCR, TCR-HLA and TCR-CMV co-occurrence with hypergeometric tests, applying a repertoire-size bias correction to TCR pairs. False discovery rates were estimated in a later analysis by permuting HLA or CMV assignments 20 times. In a later analysis, co-occurring TCRs were grouped using DBSCAN, with TCRdist sequence similarity added in when clustering inside HLA-allele-positive subsets. Repertoires with fewer than 30,000 or more than 120,000 public chains were left out of co-occurrence clustering, as were a few repertoires with anomalous nucleotide sharing. The clones in this table, taken by TCRdb from immuneACCESS, are in-frame only. Not every clone is retained; where verified, under half of the shortfall comes from an unresolved V gene, and the cause of the rest is unknown. The V and J calls and clone size are taken from that table; D and trimming were inferred from the DNA. The sample data list 150,000 to 200,000 clones, and about 80% of these were observed just once. More than 0.8% of the sample goes to the ten largest clones.

The cohort comprised 550 to 700 healthy bone marrow donors. All cohort members were sampled while nominally healthy, although unrecorded immune exposures were likely present. The donor tested CMV seronegative, placing the donor among the 352 seronegative members of the cohort. A peripheral blood sample was collected from each donor, and TCR beta sequencing was performed on peripheral blood mononuclear cells. The Qiagen DNeasy Blood Extraction Kit was used to extract genomic DNA from the blood cell samples. Sequencing was done on a sample of PBMCs. The chain was built from TRBV2 and TRBJ2-2, and 10 junctional nucleotides match TRBD1. The TCR comes from a woman aged 40 to 50 in good health and CMV-seronegative. The CDR3 region has the sequence CASRGTGVWELFF. The nucleotides are TGTGCCAGCAGGGGGACAGGGGTCTGGGAGCTGTTTTTT. Full variable domain (CDR3 extended with the reference TRBV2 and TRBJ2-2 proteins): EPEVTQTPSHQVTQMGQEVILRCVPISNHLYFYWYRQILGQKVEFLVSFYNNEISEKSEIFDDQFSVERPDGSNFTLKIRSTKLEDSAMYFCASRGTGVWELFFGEGSRLTVL.